Detailed here is one T cell receptor beta chain. Its target is not known. In germline, CDR1 is SGHRS, CDR2 YFSETQ. V trimming: 4 bases; J trimming: 5 bases; junction bases outside the gene matches: 8. The CDR3 extends over 16 amino acids. This specimen comes from a study of shared clonotypes between healthy human individuals. The study, taken as a whole, reports: Clonotype sharing among donors likely depends on sequencing depth.

Data came from immunoSEQ multiplex PCR; TCRdb stores just in-frame clones and leaves some out. The profile covers some 500,000 clones, with approximately 77% appearing a single time and 12% taken by the ten largest. The TCR sequence derives from a woman aged 40-49 years in good health. Some clones in this sample may be carry-over from other donors' samples. This sequence joins TRBV5-1 and TRBJ2-1; 11 nucleotides match TRBD2. Sequenced sample: PBMCs. Written as DNA, the CDR3 is TGCGCCAGCAGCACCGGGACTAGCGGACTAAACAATGAGCAGTTCTTC. Protein product: CASSTGTSGLNNEQFF.